A single TCR beta chain is shown here with its context. In the original workflow: The authors estimated nucleated cell counts from reference gene primer amplification. The table came from immunoSEQ multiplex PCR; TCRdb's copy has only in-frame clones and leaves some out. V and J calls and clone size are as listed in that table; D and trimming were resolved from the DNA. The sample contains over 200,000 clones, 80% to 90% of which appear only once. V was trimmed by 2 bases and J by 6 bases, leaving 16 bases between them. Germline CDR1 and CDR2: MNHEY and SVGAGI. The CDR3 runs 15 residues. The entry originates in a study of blood T cell repertoires in COVID-19. Turning to the study itself: COVID-19 samples, acute and convalescent, were from the United States, Italy and Spain. Nucleic acid was either cDNA or gDNA, and it came from T cells, B-cell-depleted T cells, or PBMCs.

The TCR sequence derives from a man aged 35 to 55 who had recovered from COVID-19. The rearrangement joins TRBV6-5 to TRBJ1-2, with D unclear. Sequenced input: peripheral blood. This CDR3 is CASSYAPAGYNGYTF. The CDR3 DNA reads TGTGCCAGCAGTTACGCCCCGGCGGGGTACAATGGCTACACCTTC.